This entry concerns a single T cell receptor (beta chain). Its target is unknown. This CDR3 has 12 amino acids. The V gene lost 5 bases and the J gene lost 10 bases, with 11 bases spanning the gap. Germline-derived CDR1 and CDR2 are LNHDA and SQIVND (reference sequence). The data belong to a study of cytomegalovirus exposure and HLA in healthy donors. Findings and caveats of the study: Previous analysis showed most TCR beta V segments were productive about 90% or about 30% of the time.

Healthy bone marrow donors made up the donor group. PCR employed 60 Vbeta and 13 Jbeta primers. Assay: immunoSEQ multiplex PCR; the TCRdb copy retains only in-frame clones and omits some. The sample carries 100,000 to 150,000 clones, roughly 80% recorded once. The clonotype comes from a man aged 25-40 years in good health and CMV-seropositive. Specimen: PBMCs. This rearrangement joins TRBV19 to TRBJ1-4; D unclear. The CDR3 spells CASSSRLGKLFF. The CDR3 bases are TGTGCCAGTAGTTCCAGGCTCGGAAAACTGTTTTTT.